This entry lists 32 T cell receptor beta chains sequenced from one sample in a study of persistence of HIV-infected CD4 T cells. Sequencing used immunoSEQ version 4 in survey mode. Using immunoSEQ multiplex PCR, the repertoire was profiled, and TCRdb retains in-frame clones only, with some absent. Of roughly 43,000 clones in the sample, 80% to 90% were seen once. Cells were stimulated nonspecifically with anti-CD3/anti-CD28 magnetic beads. CD4+ T cells upregulating both CD40 ligand and CD69 were sorted as responding cells. These TCRs' antigens remain unknown. The sample was CD4+ T cells sorted from PBMCs after approximately 19-hour stimulation, taken from a patient who received antiretroviral therapy. The receptors were gathered from an adult man with HIV who was CMV-seropositive.

The chain links TRBV7-3 to TRBJ2-1, with TRBD1 matching 8 bases. The CDR3 contains 15 residues. Germline-derived CDR1 and CDR2 are SGHTA and FQGTGA. After removal of 2 bases from V and 6 bases from J, the junction contained 6 bases not matched to a gene. DNA of the CDR3: TGTGCCAGCAGCTTACAGGGGGCGCAGGTCAATGAGCAGTTCTTC. Protein product: CASSLQGAQVNEQFF.

This sequence joins TRBV3-1 (or the pseudogene TRBV3-2) and TRBJ2-3; D unclear. Germline V gene lookup returns CDR1 LGHDT and CDR2 YNNKEL (reference sequence). V was pared by 7 bases and J by 2 bases, with 10 bases between. This CDR3 contains 13 residues. The CDR3 DNA sequence: TGTGCCAGCACCTTACAATCCACAGATACGCAGTATTTT. This codes for CASTLQSTDTQYF.

The CDR3 is CASSLTGGPANTGELFF. CDR3 DNA sequence: TGTGCCAGCAGCTTAACAGGGGGACCTGCGAACACCGGGGAGCTGTTTTTT. The J gene is TRBJ2-2, the V gene TRBV7-3, with D perhaps matching TRBD1 (6 bases). CDR3 length: 17 amino acids. Germline V CDR1 and CDR2: SGHTA, FQGTGA. Trimming cost V 0 bases and J 0 bases, with 11 bases left between them.

Concerning this clone itself: Germline and junction disagree at one end, which may indicate a read error. J is TRBJ1-4 and V is TRBV5-1, with 7 bases matching TRBD1. This CDR3 has 13 amino acids. CDR1 SGHRS and CDR2 YFSETQ come from the germline V gene. CDR3 amino acids: CASSPKNPGTAVF. CDR3 DNA sequence: TGCGCCAGCAGCCCGAAAAACCCCGGGACAGCAGTTTTT.

The chain combines TRBV19 with TRBJ1-2; D ambiguous. The germline V and J ends were trimmed by 1 base and 3 bases, with 12 bases remaining between them. Germline assignment: CDR1 LNHDA and CDR2 SQIVND (reference sequence). The CDR3 extends over 15 amino acids. This CDR3 is CASSIVQERYYGYTF. CDR3 nucleotide sequence: TGTGCCAGTAGTATAGTTCAGGAGCGCTACTATGGCTACACCTTC.

The gene calls are TRBV7-3 and TRBJ2-1; D not resolved. The germline V gene has CDR1 SGHTA and CDR2 FQGTGA. Between the trimmed V and J ends, which lost 5 bases and 9 bases, there was a span of 8 bases. This CDR3 region has 11 residues. CDR3 region: CASSIGSEQFF. The CDR3 nucleotides read TGTGCCAGCAGCATAGGCTCTGAGCAGTTCTTC.

V usage is TRBV2 and J usage is TRBJ1-4; perhaps TRBD1 as D (5 bases). This CDR3 is 14 amino acids long. Trimming stripped 6 bases from V and 0 bases from J, with 8 bases between. Germline CDR1 and CDR2: SNHLY and FYNNEI. CDR3 protein: CASRTTATNEKLFF. The CDR3 coding sequence is TGTGCCAGCAGGACGACAGCAACTAATGAAAAACTGTTTTTT.

The CDR3 DNA follows: TGTGCCAGCAGTTACTCATGGGCCCCCTACAATGAGCAGTTCTTC. Translated, it gives CASSYSWAPYNEQFF. The chain has TRBV6-5 and TRBJ2-1; D is unclear. This CDR3 has 15 residues. Germline assignment: CDR1 MNHEY and CDR2 SVGAGI. Trimming removed 0 bases at V and 2 bases at J, with 8 bases between.

The chain joins TRBV5-1 to TRBJ1-6, with 9 bases that match TRBD1. This CDR3 spans 15 amino acids. J was trimmed by 10 bases and V by 4 bases; bases with no gene match: 9. In germline, CDR1 is SGHRS, CDR2 YFSETQ. The CDR3 DNA sequence: TGCGCCAGCAGCCCTCGGACAGGGGTTGGATCACCCCTCCACTTT. This gives the protein CASSPRTGVGSPLHF.

This clone appeared a few times. This rearrangement joins TRBV7-8 to TRBJ2-3; D possibly corresponds to TRBD2 (5 bases). The CDR3 totals 15 residues. V lost 2 bases and J lost 4, with 13 bases in between. Germline V CDR1 and CDR2: SGHVS, FQNEAQ. The CDR3 sequence is CASSLRERGADTQYF. For the CDR3, the DNA is TGTGCCAGCAGCTTAAGGGAGAGAGGCGCAGATACGCAGTATTTT.

V usage is TRBV4-1 and J usage is TRBJ1-4; 9 bases fit TRBD1. CDR3 length: 15 amino acids. Germline loops: CDR1 MGHRA, CDR2 YSYEKL. V gave up 2 bases and J gave up 5 bases; unmatched junction bases: 3. The CDR3 reads CASSQHGTGNEKLFF. In nucleotides, the CDR3 is TGCGCCAGCAGCCAACATGGGACAGGGAATGAAAAACTGTTTTTT.

This rearrangement joins TRBV2 to TRBJ2-7; tentatively, D is TRBD1 or TRBD2 (5 bases each). Germline assignment: CDR1 SNHLY and CDR2 FYNNEI. V was pared by 5 bases and J by 0 bases, with 20 bases between. This CDR3 has 17 amino acids. This CDR3 is CASSLGDEVDGSYEQYF. For the CDR3, the DNA is TGTGCCAGCAGTTTGGGGGATGAAGTCGACGGCTCCTACGAGCAGTACTTC.

The chain couples TRBV18 to TRBJ1-6; D unclear. The CDR3 has 15 residues. Deletions cut 2 bases from V and 0 bases from J, with 5 bases between. Per the germline V gene, CDR1 is KGHSH and CDR2 is LQKENI. The CDR3 sequence is CASSPLSSYNSPLHF. The CDR3, as DNA: TGTGCCAGCTCACCATTAAGCTCCTATAATTCACCCCTCCACTTT.

The chain recombines TRBV2 with TRBJ1-6; 12 positions match TRBD1. The CDR3 consists of 17 residues. V lost 7 bases, J lost 7 bases, and 11 bases stayed unmatched. CDR1 is SNHLY and CDR2 is FYNNEI in the germline V gene. The CDR3 protein is CASKPGQGAGANSPLHF. The CDR3 bases are TGTGCCAGCAAGCCGGGACAGGGGGCTGGAGCCAATTCACCCCTCCACTTT.

The V gene is TRBV20-1, the J gene TRBJ2-1; no reliable D call. V gave up 3 bases and J gave up 1 base, with 19 bases separating them. CDR3 length equals 17 residues. The germline V gene encodes CDR1 DFQATT and CDR2 SNEGSKA (reference sequence). The DNA of the CDR3 is TGCAGTGCTAGTAAAGGACGATGGGGTGCGTCCTACAATGAGCAGTTCTTC. Protein: CSASKGRWGASYNEQFF.

The V and J genes are TRBV6-5 and TRBJ1-1; 11 nucleotides agree with TRBD1. V lost 7 bases and J lost 4; bases outside the gene matches: 8. The CDR3 sequence is 15 residues long. Germline CDR1 and CDR2: MNHEY and SVGAGI. In nucleotides, the CDR3 is TGTGCCAGCACCTCCGGCGGGACAGGGGGCACTGAAGCTTTCTTT. Its translation: CASTSGGTGGTEAFF.

This sequence joins TRBV5-4 and TRBJ2-7, with D possibly called TRBD1 or TRBD2 (6 bases each). Trimming removed 1 base from V and 0 bases from J, with 14 bases in between. The germline V gene encodes CDR1 SGHNT and CDR2 YYREEE (reference sequence). This CDR3 is built from 16 residues. CDR3 DNA sequence: TGTGCCAGCAGCTTGTTCGGGGGCGGGAACTCCTACGAGCAGTACTTC. It encodes CASSLFGGGNSYEQYF. The variable domain in full, with the rest retrieved from reference TRBV5-4 and TRBJ2-7, is ETGVTQSPTHLIKTRGQQVTLRCSSQSGHNTVSWYQQALGQGPQFIFQYYREEENGRGNFPPRFSGLQFPNYSSELNVNALELDDSALYLCASSLFGGGNSYEQYFGPGTRLTVT.

As concerns this clone: The CDR3 carries no conserved terminal phenylalanine or tryptophan, so it likely arises from a read error. The limits of the CDR3 on the DNA are not certain, so only TCRdb's listed CDR3 is given. V gene TRBV2 combines with J gene TRBJ1-1; the table names TRBD1, a call not compared with the DNA. Both ends counted, the CDR3 spans 11 residues. The V gene's germline CDR1 is SNHLY and CDR2 FYNNEI. The CDR3 loop reads CASSLDRLRTI.

J is TRBJ1-1 and V is TRBV6-1; 8 bases are a match to TRBD1. The CDR3 consists of 15 residues. The ends lost 2 bases at V and 7 bases at J; junction bases unmatched: 9. The germline V gene has CDR1 MNHNS and CDR2 SASEGT. The CDR3 DNA reads as TGTGCCAGCAGTGAAACAAATGCCGGGACAGGTGAAGCTTTCTTT. It encodes CASSETNAGTGEAFF.

In this sample, this clone turned up a few times. The chain employs TRBV29-1 and TRBJ1-3; 7 nucleotides match TRBD1. The CDR3 covers 14 residues. V trimming: 6 bases; J trimming: 0 bases; junction bases outside the gene matches: 5. Germline CDR1 is SQVTM and CDR2 is ANQGSEA. This chain's CDR3 is CSVSQGDSGNTIYF. The CDR3 nucleotides are TGCAGCGTCTCTCAGGGGGACTCTGGAAACACCATATATTTT.

The chain links TRBV19 to TRBJ1-3, with D tentatively TRBD1 (5 bases). This CDR3 contains 14 residues. V gave up 3 bases and J gave up 5 bases, with 11 bases separating them. Germline-derived CDR1 and CDR2 are LNHDA and SQIVND (reference sequence). CDR3 amino acids: CASSMSRVRNTIYF. The CDR3 coding sequence is TGTGCCAGTAGTATGTCCAGGGTCCGAAACACCATATATTTT.

The V gene is TRBV13, the J gene TRBJ2-1, with 14 bases fitting TRBD2. This CDR3 is 16 amino acids long. Germline lookup yields CDR1 PRHDT and CDR2 FYEKMQ (reference sequence). The J segment lost 5 bases and the V segment lost 4 bases, leaving 4 bases of the junction unmatched. The CDR3 reads CASSSRTSGGNNEQFF. CDR3 coding DNA: TGTGCCAGCAGCTCCAGGACTAGCGGGGGGAACAATGAGCAGTTCTTC.

V and J are TRBV18 and TRBJ2-7, with 8 bases lining up with TRBD1. Losses at the gene ends were 2 bases for V and 12 bases for J; bases not matched to a gene: 9. The CDR3 runs to 13 residues. Germline V gene lookup returns CDR1 KGHSH and CDR2 LQKENI. This chain's CDR3 is CASSPNHGQGMYF. CDR3 nucleotides: TGTGCCAGCTCACCAAATCATGGACAGGGAATGTACTTC. Full variable domain (outside the CDR3, taken from reference TRBV18 and TRBJ2-7): NAGVMQNPRHLVRRRGQEARLRCSPMKGHSHVYWYRQLPEEGLKFMVYLQKENIIDESGMPKERFSAEFPKEGPSILRIQQVVRGDSAAYFCASSPNHGQGMYFGPGTRLTVT.

This chain links TRBV6-5 with TRBJ1-1; D unresolved. The V end was cut by 8 bases, the J end by 6 bases, with 13 bases between. This CDR3 comprises 12 residues. Germline CDR1 reads MNHEY; CDR2 reads SVGAGI. The CDR3 sequence is CASQTGRPEAFF. The CDR3 region has the DNA TGTGCCAGCCAAACGGGGAGGCCTGAAGCTTTCTTT.

CDR3 DNA sequence: TGTGCCATCAGAGACCGGGACAGCCTTACCGGGGAGCTGTTTTTT. Its protein is CAIRDRDSLTGELFF. The V and J genes are TRBV10-3 and TRBJ2-2; TRBD1 agrees at 7 bases. The CDR3 has 15 residues. Looked up from germline, CDR1 is ENHRY and CDR2 is SYGVKD. After removal of 6 bases from V and 5 bases from J, the junction contained 9 bases not matched to a gene.

This chain connects TRBV20-1 to TRBJ1-1; no reliable D call. The CDR3 spans 11 residues. The germline CDR1 and CDR2 sequences are DFQATT and SNEGSKA (reference sequence). V lost 2 bases and J lost 3, with 4 bases in between. CDR3 region: CSARYDTEAFF. The DNA for the CDR3 is TGCAGTGCTAGATACGACACTGAAGCTTTCTTT.

The chain recombines TRBV5-4 with TRBJ1-2; D gene ambiguous. V was cut by 4 bases and J by 2 bases, with 9 bases left in between. This CDR3 spans 13 amino acids. Germline values: CDR1 SGHNT, CDR2 YYREEE (reference sequence). CDR3 residues: CASSLHGNYGYTF. The DNA of the CDR3 is TGTGCCAGCAGCCTGCACGGAAACTATGGCTACACCTTC.

The chain couples TRBV5-4 to TRBJ2-7, with D maybe TRBD2 (6 bases). V was pared by 3 bases and J by 7 bases, with 14 bases between. The CDR3 is 13 amino acids. In germline, CDR1 is SGHNT, CDR2 YYREEE (reference sequence). CDR3 protein: CASSSSLSGEQYF. The DNA for the CDR3 is TGTGCCAGCAGCTCCTCACTTAGCGGAGAGCAGTACTTC.

The CDR3 DNA reads TGTGCCAGTACCCCGGGACAGGGACACAATCAGCCCCAGCATTTT. Protein sequence: CASTPGQGHNQPQHF. The V call is TRBV19, the J call TRBJ1-5; TRBD1 matches at 9 bases. The CDR3 is made up of 15 amino acids. Unmatched junction bases numbered 7, after V lost 7 bases and J lost 3 bases. Germline CDR1 reads LNHDA; CDR2 reads SQIVND (reference sequence).

The table lists this clone with a count of one. CDR3 loop: CASSAGTGGEYEQYF. In nucleotides, the CDR3 is TGTGCCAGTAGCGCCGGGACAGGGGGCGAATACGAGCAGTACTTC. The rearrangement uses TRBV19 and TRBJ2-7, with 12 nucleotides matching TRBD1. Germline V gene data show CDR1 as LNHDA and CDR2 as SQIVND (reference sequence). CDR3 size: 15 residues. With V trimmed by 6 bases and J by 4 bases, 7 bases remained unmatched.

This clone was observed a single time. The chain combines TRBV2 with TRBJ1-4, with TRBD1 as a possible D gene (5 bases). Germline V CDR1 and CDR2: SNHLY, FYNNEI. There are 13 residues in the CDR3. V was clipped by 9 bases and J by 6 bases, with 14 bases between them. In DNA, the CDR3 is TGTGCCAGTAGGGACGGAACCCATGAAAAACTGTTTTTT. This encodes CASRDGTHEKLFF.

CDR3 DNA sequence: TGTGCCAGCTCCGGACGGACAGGCTCTGGCATTCAGTACTTC. Protein sequence: CASSGRTGSGIQYF. The rearrangement links TRBV7-8 to TRBJ2-4, with 7 bases that match TRBD1. Unmatched junction bases numbered 13, after V lost 8 bases and J lost 9 bases. CDR1 and CDR2 (germline): SGHVS, FQNEAQ. The CDR3 is 14 amino acids.